The present T cell receptor beta chain was sequenced within a study of T cell responses to AZD1222 COVID-19 vaccine. Concerning this clone itself: Its matching antigen is unknown.

Study results and limitations: Recipients of AZD1222 seropositive at baseline numbered only 6 or 7. Spike regions recognized by vaccine-associated CD4 TCRs spanned the protein, led by 160-218 and 743-854. Within unmutated variant regions lay the reported targets of nearly half of spike-specific TCRs. The donors showed a predominance of white British ancestry and of females, with possible underestimation of clonal diversity.

The data were produced by immunoSEQ multiplex PCR, yet TCRdb's version contains in-frame clones alone and is incomplete. The table shows 150,000 to 200,000 clones, with 90% to 95% occurring only once. The source was peripheral blood, collected on day 0 of AZD1222 vaccination. This receptor was taken from an adult in good health.

DNA of the CDR3: TGTGCCAGCAGCTTAGCTCAATCACCCCTCCACTTT. Translating it yields CASSLAQSPLHF. V is TRBV7-2 and J is TRBJ1-6; no definite D call. Germline values: CDR1 SGHTA, CDR2 FQGNSA. Trimming took 0 bases from V and 10 from J, leaving 4 bases between them. This CDR3 is built from 12 residues.